One sample yielded the 21 T cell receptor beta chains listed below, sequenced in a study of cytomegalovirus exposure and HLA in healthy donors. PCR employed 60 Vbeta and 13 Jbeta primers. Sequencing used immunoSEQ multiplex PCR; TCRdb keeps in-frame clones, though not all of them. There are some 120,000 clones in the sample; approximately 78% occur only once, and approximately 3.8% lies in the top ten. The sample consisted of PBMCs. The receptor set was obtained from a man between 35 and 55 years old in good health and CMV-seronegative.

This clone was counted a few times. This chain links TRBV7-2 with TRBJ2-5; the match to TRBD1 covers 11 bases. Germline CDR1 is SGHTA and CDR2 is FQGNSA. The CDR3 contains 17 residues. The ends lost 3 bases at V and 5 bases at J; junction bases unmatched: 11. The CDR3 DNA sequence: TGTGCCAGCAGCTTTATCCTCAGGACAGGGGGCGGGGAGACCCAGTACTTC. Translated, it gives CASSFILRTGGGETQYF.

The rearrangement links TRBV12-5 to TRBJ1-5; D gene ambiguous. Trimming took off 4 bases at V and 0 bases at J, with 13 bases between the two ends. The CDR3 sequence is 16 residues long. Germline CDR1 and CDR2: LGHNT and FRNRAP. The CDR3 nucleotides read TGTGCTAGTGGTTGGGAGACACCCTATAGCAATCAGCCCCAGCATTTT. Translation gives CASGWETPYSNQPQHF.

V gene TRBV13 combines with J gene TRBJ2-5; 7 nucleotides agree with TRBD2. V lost 3 bases to trimming and J lost 5 bases; unmatched junction nucleotides: 6. From germline, CDR1 is PRHDT and CDR2 FYEKMQ (reference sequence). The CDR3 contains 14 residues. CDR3 amino acids: CASSFGTTGETQYF. The DNA of the CDR3 is TGTGCCAGCAGCTTCGGGACTACCGGGGAGACCCAGTACTTC.

This clone was picked up a small number of times. V and J are TRBV18 and TRBJ2-2, with D possibly matching TRBD1 (5 bases). CDR3 size: 15 residues. Trimming left V 0 bases short and J 4 bases short, with 9 bases between. Germline V gene lookup returns CDR1 KGHSH and CDR2 LQKENI. The CDR3 nucleotides read TGTGCCAGCTCACCACCTAGGGGATTCACCGGGGAGCTGTTTTTT. Amino acids: CASSPPRGFTGELFF.

The J gene is TRBJ2-3, the V gene TRBV7-2, with 10 bases that match TRBD1. Germline V lookup: CDR1 SGHTA, CDR2 FQGNSA. V lost 1 base and J lost 5; bases outside the gene matches: 9. CDR3 length: 17 amino acids. The CDR3 DNA is TGTGCCAGCAGCTTAGAACGCGCGGGACAGGGGCAAGATACGCAGTATTTT. Translation: CASSLERAGQGQDTQYF.

The sample holds one count of this clone. The V gene is TRBV19, the J gene TRBJ2-1; no clear D gene. CDR1 and CDR2 (germline): LNHDA, SQIVND (reference sequence). The V gene lost 6 bases and the J gene lost 3 bases, with 15 bases spanning the gap. This CDR3 has 15 residues. The chain's CDR3 is CASRFSGSNYNEQFF. The CDR3 region has the DNA TGTGCCAGTAGGTTCTCTGGCAGTAACTACAATGAGCAGTTCTTC.

Of note for this clone: Other DNA sequences within the sample encode an identical CDR3. In nucleotides, the CDR3 is TGTGCCAGTAGTATAGGGGGCGTGAACACTGAAGCTTTCTTT. Translating gives CASSIGGVNTEAFF. This sequence joins TRBV19 and TRBJ1-1, with a tentative D call TRBD1 (5 bases). Germline CDR1 reads LNHDA; CDR2 reads SQIVND (reference sequence). V was clipped by 1 base and J by 0 bases, with 6 bases between them. The CDR3 is 14 residues long.

This clone showed up just a few times. This sample includes further DNA sequences coding for the same CDR3. This chain joins TRBV7-9 and TRBJ1-1, with a possible D match to TRBD1 (5 bases). Germline V gene data show CDR1 as SEHNR and CDR2 as FQNEAQ (reference sequence). The V gene lost 1 base and the J gene lost 3 bases, with 6 bases spanning the gap. The CDR3 loop spans 13 amino acids. CDR3: CASSLGGDTEAFF. The DNA of the CDR3 is TGTGCCAGCAGCTTAGGGGGGGACACTGAAGCTTTCTTT.

The chain employs TRBV28 and TRBJ2-7, with 8 bases lining up with TRBD1. CDR3 size: 14 residues. V shed 10 bases, J shed 4 bases, and the junction held 12 bases outside the gene matches. From germline, CDR1 is MDHEN and CDR2 SYDVKM. This chain's CDR3 is CATKPRDRRYEQYF. The CDR3 DNA is TGTGCCACCAAACCCAGGGACAGGAGATACGAGCAGTACTTC.

The rearrangement uses TRBV4-3 and TRBJ2-7, with D tentatively TRBD1 (6 bases). CDR1 LGHNA and CDR2 YSLEER come from the germline V gene. The V and J ends lost 1 base and 1 base respectively, with 11 bases between them. The CDR3 has 15 residues. The CDR3 here is CASSQVTGPSYEQYF. CDR3 coding DNA: TGCGCCAGCAGCCAAGTGACAGGACCTTCCTACGAGCAGTACTTC.

V is TRBV4-3 and J is TRBJ2-5; D not certain. V was shortened by 0 bases and J by 4 bases, with 12 bases between the two germline ends. The CDR3 contains 15 residues. Looked up from germline, CDR1 is LGHNA and CDR2 is YSLEER. The CDR3 loop reads CASSQDEAERETQYF. The CDR3 nucleotides read TGCGCCAGCAGCCAAGATGAGGCAGAACGAGAGACCCAGTACTTC.

The chain combines TRBV28 with TRBJ1-1; no reliable D call. Germline V lookup: CDR1 MDHEN, CDR2 SYDVKM. Trimming took 7 bases from V and 0 from J, leaving 15 bases between them. This CDR3 has 15 amino acids. The CDR3 loop is CASTDPGSMNTEAFF. In nucleotides, the CDR3 is TGTGCCAGCACCGATCCGGGGTCCATGAACACTGAAGCTTTCTTT.

The rearrangement links TRBV7-2 to TRBJ2-7; 7 bases match TRBD2. The V and J ends lost 0 bases and 6 bases, in that order; junction bases with no gene match: 2. This CDR3 contains 13 residues. Germline-derived CDR1 and CDR2 are SGHTA and FQGNSA. The CDR3 coding sequence is TGTGCCAGCAGCTTAGCTCGGGGGGTCGAGCAGTACTTC. It codes for CASSLARGVEQYF. Complete variable domain (other parts from reference TRBV7-2 and TRBJ2-7): GAGVSQSPSNKVTEKGKDVELRCDPISGHTALYWYRQSLGQGLEFLIYFQGNSAPDKSGLPSDRFSAERTGGSVSTLTIQRTQQEDSAVYLCASSLARGVEQYFGPGTRLTVT.

The chain has TRBV7-2 and TRBJ2-3, with 7 positions matching TRBD1. The CDR3 loop spans 17 amino acids. Germline V gene data show CDR1 as SGHTA and CDR2 as FQGNSA. The junction had 16 bases not matched to a gene; V was cut back by 5 bases and J by 5 bases. The DNA of the CDR3 is TGTGCCAGCAGCGCGAAAATACGGCCAGGGGGACGAGATACGCAGTATTTT. Amino acid sequence: CASSAKIRPGGRDTQYF.

The chain recombines TRBV11-2 with TRBJ2-7; possible D gene TRBD1, 6 bases. Germline CDR1 is SGHAT and CDR2 is FQNNGV. Trimming shortened V by 1 base and J by 4 bases, and 17 bases separated the two germline ends. The CDR3 is 16 amino acids. The CDR3 loop reads CASSLVEQGKGYEQYF. CDR3 DNA: TGTGCCAGCAGCTTAGTCGAACAGGGCAAAGGGTACGAGCAGTACTTC.

This clone has a handful of counts. J is TRBJ1-1 and V is TRBV7-9; D is ambiguous. Germline CDR1 reads SEHNR; CDR2 reads FQNEAQ (reference sequence). This CDR3 has 13 amino acids. Between the trimmed V and J ends, which lost 5 bases and 0 bases, there was a span of 7 bases. In DNA, the CDR3 is TGTGCCAGCAGCCCTCCTTTGAACACTGAAGCTTTCTTT. Translation: CASSPPLNTEAFF.

A word on this clone: The same CDR3 is also encoded by other DNA sequences in this sample. This chain joins TRBV11-2 and TRBJ1-2; D is uncertain. Per germline, CDR1 SGHAT and CDR2 FQNNGV. This CDR3 spans 12 amino acids. V lost 3 bases and J 2 bases, leaving 4 bases between the germline ends. CDR3 nucleotides: TGTGCCAGCAGCTTGTCGAACTATGGCTACACCTTC. Translating gives CASSLSNYGYTF.

The chain employs TRBV19 and TRBJ1-5; D unclear. Between the trimmed V and J ends, which lost 0 bases and 5 bases, there was a span of 5 bases. The length of the CDR3 is 13 residues. Germline V gene lookup returns CDR1 LNHDA and CDR2 SQIVND (reference sequence). The chain's CDR3 is CASSIDTYQPQHF. The CDR3 DNA is TGTGCCAGTAGTATAGATACATATCAGCCCCAGCATTTT.

The chain combines TRBV30 with TRBJ2-1; no reliable D call. The V end lost 0 bases, the J end lost 5 bases, and 8 bases lay between the germline ends. This CDR3 is built from 13 residues. Germline V gene sequence: CDR1 GTSNPN, CDR2 SVGIG (reference sequence). The DNA for the CDR3 is TGTGCCTGGAGTGTACGTACAGACAATGAGCAGTTCTTC. It is translated as CAWSVRTDNEQFF.

The chain uses TRBV19 and TRBJ2-7; the match to TRBD1 covers 8 bases. Unmatched junction bases numbered 4, after V lost 3 bases and J lost 6 bases. Germline lookup yields CDR1 LNHDA and CDR2 SQIVND (reference sequence). The CDR3 runs 13 residues. The CDR3 DNA is TGTGCCAGTAGTATCGGCAGGGGGCTCGAGCAGTACTTC. Encoded protein: CASSIGRGLEQYF.

In its sample, this clone was seen a few times. In DNA form, the CDR3 reads TGTGCCAGCAGCTTGGCAGACGGACAGACTAATGAAAAACTGTTTTTT. It specifies CASSLADGQTNEKLFF. The chain carries TRBV5-6 and TRBJ1-4; TRBD1 might be the D (6 bases). Trimming removed 0 bases at V and 2 bases at J, with 11 bases between. The CDR3 is made up of 16 amino acids. Germline loops: CDR1 SGHDT, CDR2 YYEEEE. Combining the CDR3 with reference TRBV5-6 and TRBJ1-4 gives the whole variable domain DAGVTQSPTHLIKTRGQQVTLRCSPKSGHDTVSWYQQALGQGPQFIFQYYEEEERQRGNFPDRFSGHQFPNYSSELNVNALLLGDSALYLCASSLADGQTNEKLFFGSGTQLSVL.